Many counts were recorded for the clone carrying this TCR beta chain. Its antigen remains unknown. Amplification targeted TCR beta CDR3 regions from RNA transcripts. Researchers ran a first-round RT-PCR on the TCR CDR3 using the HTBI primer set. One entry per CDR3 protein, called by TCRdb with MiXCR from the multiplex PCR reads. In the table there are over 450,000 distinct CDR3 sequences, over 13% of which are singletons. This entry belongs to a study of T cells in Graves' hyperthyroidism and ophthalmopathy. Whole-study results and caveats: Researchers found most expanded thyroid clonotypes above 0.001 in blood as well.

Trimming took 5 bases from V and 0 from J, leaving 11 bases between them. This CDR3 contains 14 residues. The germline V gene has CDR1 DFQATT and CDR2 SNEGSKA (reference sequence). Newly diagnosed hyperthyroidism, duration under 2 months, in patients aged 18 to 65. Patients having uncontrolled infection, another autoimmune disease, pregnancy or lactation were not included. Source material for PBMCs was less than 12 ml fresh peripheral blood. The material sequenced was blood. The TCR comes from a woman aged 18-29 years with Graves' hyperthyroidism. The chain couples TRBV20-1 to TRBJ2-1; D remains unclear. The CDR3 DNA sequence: TGCAGTGCTGGGGTCGCCAGCTCCTACAATGAGCAGTTCTTC. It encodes CSAGVASSYNEQFF.